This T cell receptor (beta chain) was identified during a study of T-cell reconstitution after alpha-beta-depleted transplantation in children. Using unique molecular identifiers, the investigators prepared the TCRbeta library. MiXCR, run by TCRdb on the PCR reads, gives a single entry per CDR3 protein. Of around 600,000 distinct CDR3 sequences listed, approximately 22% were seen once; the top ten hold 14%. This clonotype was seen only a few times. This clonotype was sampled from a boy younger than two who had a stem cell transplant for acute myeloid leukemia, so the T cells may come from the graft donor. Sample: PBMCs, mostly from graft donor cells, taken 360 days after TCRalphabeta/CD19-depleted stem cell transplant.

CDR3 sequence reads: CASSPRQGAGETQYF. For the CDR3, the DNA is TGTGCCAGCAGCCCAAGACAGGGGGCGGGGGAGACCCAGTACTTC. The gene calls are TRBV11-2 and TRBJ2-5, with TRBD1 matching over 10 bases. Germline lookup yields CDR1 SGHAT and CDR2 FQNNGV. Germline trimming cut 5 bases from V and 5 bases from J; bases unmatched to any gene: 8. The CDR3 is 15 residues long.